Given below is one T cell receptor beta chain in context. The antigen is not known. As for treatment: oral pan-JAK inhibitor, 5-10 mg twice daily. It was cDNA, reverse transcribed from extracted RNA, that served as the sequencing template. Here immunoSEQ multiplex PCR was the method, and the copy in TCRdb shows in-frame clones only, minus some. The sample has about 210,000 clones, over 40% seen once. The CDR3 extends over 16 amino acids. The V end was cut by 3 bases, the J end by 0 bases, with 11 bases between. Germline CDR1 and CDR2: MNHNS and SASEGT. This record comes from a study of CD8+ T cells in alopecia areata. Whole-study context: Twice a day, 5 to 10 mg of oral tofacitinib was administered to treated patients. Disease severity was quantified as SALT score of affected scalp area.

General observations from the study: The link between baseline CD8+ expansion and response remains uncertain with one nonresponder.

The receptor's source is a human donor with alopecia areata. This chain uses TRBV6-1 with TRBJ1-4; D not certain. The sample in question was CD4+ T cells sorted from blood, obtained at approximately week 37, from a patient treated with tofacitinib. CDR3 protein: CASSDGSSATNEKLFF. As DNA, the CDR3 is TGTGCCAGCAGTGACGGGTCGTCCGCAACTAATGAAAAACTGTTTTTT.